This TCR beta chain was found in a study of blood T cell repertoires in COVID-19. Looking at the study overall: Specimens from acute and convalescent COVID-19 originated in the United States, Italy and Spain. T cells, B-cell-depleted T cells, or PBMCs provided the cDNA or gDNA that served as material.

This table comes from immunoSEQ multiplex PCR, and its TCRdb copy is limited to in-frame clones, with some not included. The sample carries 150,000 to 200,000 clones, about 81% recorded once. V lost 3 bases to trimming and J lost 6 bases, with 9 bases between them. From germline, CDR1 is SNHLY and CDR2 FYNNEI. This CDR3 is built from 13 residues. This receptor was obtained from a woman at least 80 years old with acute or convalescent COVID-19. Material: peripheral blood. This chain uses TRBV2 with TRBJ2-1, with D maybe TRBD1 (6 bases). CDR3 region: CASSEDSINEQFF. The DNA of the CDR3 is TGTGCCAGCAGTGAGGACAGCATCAATGAGCAGTTCTTC.